The 27 T cell receptor beta chains below all came from one sample that was sequenced in a study of blood T cell repertoires in COVID-19. Some clones are missing from TCRdb's copy, which holds only in-frame ones; the method was immunoSEQ multiplex PCR. The table shows fewer than 250,000 clones, with around 80% occurring only once. Material for sequencing was peripheral blood. The receptors originated from a man between 45 and 60 years old with active or convalescent COVID-19.

The chain joins TRBV5-4 to TRBJ1-1, with D hard to call. The CDR3 has 12 residues. The ends were cut back, 3 bases at V and 9 bases at J, with 12 bases in the middle. CDR1 and CDR2 (germline): SGHNT, YYREEE (reference sequence). For the CDR3, the DNA is TGTGCCAGCAGCTCCGGTGTGGTACAAGCTTTCTTT. Protein sequence: CASSSGVVQAFF.

The chain employs TRBV19 and TRBJ2-3; TRBD2 might be the D (6 bases). This CDR3 has 13 residues. CDR1 is LNHDA and CDR2 is SQIVND in the germline V gene (reference sequence). V was pared by 5 bases and J by 5 bases, with 11 bases between. CDR3 protein: CASSSVAEDTQYF. The CDR3 bases are TGTGCCAGTAGTTCGGTAGCGGAAGATACGCAGTATTTT.

This clone was counted between two and nine times. V and J are TRBV5-1 and TRBJ1-1; a possible D gene is TRBD1 (5 bases). Germline V gene sequence: CDR1 SGHRS, CDR2 YFSETQ. The CDR3 covers 14 residues. The V end lost 2 bases, the J end lost 2 bases, and 10 bases lay between the germline ends. CDR3 nucleotide sequence: TGCGCCAGCAGCTTCTCCGGGACTAACACTGAAGCTTTCTTT. It specifies CASSFSGTNTEAFF.

Only one count was recorded for this clone. The chain links TRBV5-1 to TRBJ1-3, with 10 bases that match TRBD1. The junction had 7 bases not matched to a gene; V was cut back by 4 bases and J by 0 bases. The CDR3 length is 17 residues. Germline values: CDR1 SGHRS, CDR2 YFSETQ. In DNA, the CDR3 is TGCGCCAGCAGCGATGGGACAGGGGATAACTCTGGAAACACCATATATTTT. It is translated as CASSDGTGDNSGNTIYF. Complete variable domain (other parts from reference TRBV5-1 and TRBJ1-3): KAGVTQTPRYLIKTRGQQVTLSCSPISGHRSVSWYQQTPGQGLQFLFEYFSETQRNKGNFPGRFSGRQFSNSRSEMNVSTLELGDSALYLCASSDGTGDNSGNTIYFGEGSWLTVV.

The chain combines TRBV2 with TRBJ2-7; D call uncertain. Trimming pared 3 bases from V and 0 bases from J, leaving 15 bases between. The CDR3 is 16 residues long. CDR1 is SNHLY, CDR2 FYNNEI, per germline. CDR3 amino acids: CASSEELPRSSYEQYF. As DNA, the CDR3 is TGTGCCAGCAGTGAGGAACTGCCTAGAAGCTCCTACGAGCAGTACTTC.

J is TRBJ2-5 and V is TRBV3-1 (or the pseudogene TRBV3-2); D is ambiguous. The CDR3 has 16 amino acids. Trimming took 1 base from V and 5 from J, leaving 17 bases between them. Germline values: CDR1 LGHDT, CDR2 YNNKEL (reference sequence). The CDR3 DNA sequence: TGTGCCAGCAGCCAAGCAGATGCCAGGTCATGGGAGACCCAGTACTTC. This sequence encodes CASSQADARSWETQYF.

Here the CDR3 reads CASSLRTVNTEAFF. The CDR3, as DNA: TGCGCCAGCAGCTTACGGACAGTGAACACTGAAGCTTTCTTT. The chain employs TRBV5-1 and TRBJ1-1; D perhaps matches TRBD1 (6 bases). V was shortened by 2 bases and J by 0 bases, with 8 bases between the two germline ends. Germline V gives CDR1 SGHRS, CDR2 YFSETQ. The CDR3 is made up of 14 amino acids.

CDR3 sequence reads: CASSPYREGTEAFF. The CDR3 DNA follows: TGTGCCAGCAGTCCATACAGGGAAGGCACTGAAGCTTTCTTT. The chain uses TRBV6-5 and TRBJ1-1; TRBD1 might be the D (6 bases). The V end was cut by 5 bases, the J end by 4 bases, with 14 bases between. Germline-derived CDR1 and CDR2 are MNHEY and SVGAGI. This CDR3 region has 14 residues.

CDR3 amino acids: CASSSGLAVYNEQFF. The CDR3 nucleotides are TGTGCCAGCAGCTCGGGACTAGCGGTTTACAATGAGCAGTTCTTC. The V call is TRBV7-9, the J call TRBJ2-1; 11 bases align to TRBD2. This CDR3 spans 15 amino acids. CDR1 and CDR2 (germline): SEHNR, FQNEAQ (reference sequence). V lost 4 bases to trimming and J lost 4 bases; unmatched junction nucleotides: 3.

The chain links TRBV5-1 to TRBJ2-3, with TRBD1 as a possible D gene (6 bases). V lost 0 bases and J 3 bases, leaving 14 bases between the germline ends. The germline V gene has CDR1 SGHRS and CDR2 YFSETQ. The CDR3 sequence is 16 residues long. The CDR3 sequence is CASSLAPGAPTDTQYF. CDR3 nucleotides: TGCGCCAGCAGCTTGGCCCCAGGGGCTCCTACAGATACGCAGTATTTT.

The V gene is TRBV7-2, the J gene TRBJ1-2, with D possibly matching TRBD1 (5 bases). The germline gives CDR1 SGHTA, CDR2 FQGNSA. The CDR3 totals 15 residues. Deletions cut 4 bases from V and 3 bases from J, with 15 bases between. CDR3 DNA: TGTGCCAGCAGCTCGAGAGGCGCAGGGCACTATGGCTACACCTTC. Its translation is CASSSRGAGHYGYTF.

The CDR3 DNA follows: TGTGCCAGCAGCTCCCAAGGGCTGACTATGAACACTGAAGCTTTCTTT. Its translation: CASSSQGLTMNTEAFF. The chain uses TRBV11-2 and TRBJ1-1; D call uncertain. The CDR3 contains 16 residues. The germline gives CDR1 SGHAT, CDR2 FQNNGV. V dropped 4 bases and J dropped 0 bases, with 15 bases sitting between them.

The chain is built from TRBV29-1 and TRBJ2-3, with D maybe TRBD2 (6 bases). The CDR3 length is 11 residues. Germline values: CDR1 SQVTM, CDR2 ANQGSEA. Trimming took off 5 bases at V and 6 bases at J, with 9 bases between the two ends. The CDR3 nucleotides are TGCAGCGTTACGGGGAGGGATACGCAGTATTTT. The encoded protein is CSVTGRDTQYF.

This clone was counted between two and nine times. This sequence joins TRBV11-2 and TRBJ1-2; 7 bases align to TRBD1. CDR1 and CDR2 from the germline V gene are SGHAT and FQNNGV. J was trimmed by 7 bases and V by 5 bases; bases with no gene match: 10. CDR3 length equals 14 residues. CDR3 residues: CASSRLVTGSGYTF. Written as DNA, the CDR3 is TGTGCCAGCAGCCGCCTCGTGACAGGGTCTGGCTACACCTTC.

The genes are TRBV5-1 and TRBJ2-1, with TRBD2 matching 13 bases. The CDR3 loop spans 16 amino acids. J lost 8 bases, V lost 2 bases, and 7 bases had no gene match. Germline V CDR1 and CDR2: SGHRS, YFSETQ. The CDR3 DNA is TGCGCCAGCAGCTTAACTAGCGGGGGGGCCTCTTATGAGCAGTTCTTC. This translates into CASSLTSGGASYEQFF.

The chain's CDR3 is CASSLKGLGGYTF. In DNA form, the CDR3 reads TGTGCCAGCAGCTTAAAGGGGCTGGGTGGCTACACCTTC. This chain uses TRBV11-2 with TRBJ1-2; maybe TRBD1 (5 bases). Trimming left V 2 bases short and J 7 bases short, with 11 bases between. The CDR3 consists of 13 residues. Germline values: CDR1 SGHAT, CDR2 FQNNGV.

The V and J genes are TRBV19 and TRBJ1-4, with D perhaps matching TRBD1 (5 bases). V lost 6 bases, J lost 2 bases, and 10 bases lay in between. CDR3 length: 14 residues. CDR1 is LNHDA and CDR2 is SQIVND in the germline V gene (reference sequence). CDR3 coding DNA: TGTGCCAGTAGCGTTGACAGTACTAATGAAAAACTGTTTTTT. As protein: CASSVDSTNEKLFF. The whole variable domain, filled in from reference TRBV19 and TRBJ1-4, reads DGGITQSPKYLFRKEGQNVTLSCEQNLNHDAMYWYRQDPGQGLRLIYYSQIVNDFQKGDIAEGYSVSREKKESFPLTVTSAQKNPTAFYLCASSVDSTNEKLFFGSGTQLSVL.

The gene calls are TRBV5-1 and TRBJ2-5; TRBD1 agrees at 7 bases. The CDR3 length is 15 residues. The germline V gene encodes CDR1 SGHRS and CDR2 YFSETQ. V trimming: 1 base; J trimming: 2 bases; junction bases outside the gene matches: 5. The CDR3: CASSLHQGVQETQYF. CDR3 nucleotide sequence: TGCGCCAGCAGCTTGCACCAGGGGGTACAAGAGACCCAGTACTTC.

The J gene is TRBJ1-6, the V gene TRBV7-6; maybe TRBD1 (5 bases). Germline V gene data show CDR1 as SGHVS and CDR2 as FNYEAQ. The CDR3 is 14 amino acids. The ends were cut back, 5 bases at V and 7 bases at J, with 12 bases in the middle. The CDR3 bases are TGTGCCAGCAGCCCGGGGGTATCCAATTCACCCCTCCACTTT. Residues: CASSPGVSNSPLHF.

The chain links TRBV19 to TRBJ1-5; 10 bases are a match to TRBD1. J gave up 8 bases and V 6 bases, and 7 bases lay outside the gene matches. CDR3 length: 14 residues. CDR1 and CDR2 (germline): LNHDA, SQIVND (reference sequence). The CDR3 region has the DNA TGTGCCAGTAGGCCGGGACAGGGGAGAAAGCCCCAGCATTTT. It translates to CASRPGQGRKPQHF.

This clone showed up just once. The chain carries TRBV27 and TRBJ1-5; a possible D gene is TRBD1 (5 bases). The CDR3 has 14 residues. Trimming cost V 3 bases and J 6 bases, with 12 bases left between them. The germline V gene has CDR1 MNHEY and CDR2 SMNVEV (reference sequence). The CDR3, as DNA: TGTGCCAGCAGTTTGGGAAGCGGGGCTCAGCCCCAGCATTTT. Amino acids: CASSLGSGAQPQHF.

The genes are TRBV5-4 and TRBJ1-6; D may be TRBD1 (6 bases). In germline, CDR1 is SGHNT, CDR2 YYREEE (reference sequence). The CDR3 covers 14 residues. The ends were cut back, 2 bases at V and 9 bases at J, with 12 bases in the middle. The CDR3 reads CASSFGTNSSPLHF. The CDR3 nucleotides are TGTGCCAGCAGCTTCGGGACAAACAGTTCACCCCTCCACTTT.

This clone occurred once. The chain recombines TRBV5-6 with TRBJ1-4, with 7 bases lining up with TRBD1. The CDR3 is made up of 16 amino acids. V lost 4 bases to trimming and J lost 3 bases; unmatched junction nucleotides: 9. The V gene's germline CDR1 is SGHDT and CDR2 YYEEEE. CDR3 nucleotide sequence: TGTGCCAGCAGCCCCGACAGGGCGAGGGCTAATGAAAAACTGTTTTTT. The encoded protein is CASSPDRARANEKLFF.

This chain joins TRBV18 and TRBJ2-2, with 8 bases identical to TRBD1. From germline, CDR1 is KGHSH and CDR2 LQKENI. Germline trimming cut 3 bases from V and 4 bases from J; bases unmatched to any gene: 4. The CDR3 runs 15 residues. CDR3 sequence: CASSPTGQGTGELFF. In nucleotides, the CDR3 is TGTGCCAGCTCACCTACCGGACAGGGCACCGGGGAGCTGTTTTTT.

This clone has only a few counts. The chain carries TRBV7-9 and TRBJ1-2; no clear D. The germline gives CDR1 SEHNR, CDR2 FQNEAQ (reference sequence). Trimming cost V 1 base and J 7 bases, with 7 bases left between them. The CDR3 extends over 12 amino acids. The CDR3 sequence: CASSLVVAGYTF. In DNA, the CDR3 is TGTGCCAGCAGCTTAGTGGTGGCTGGCTACACCTTC.

The chain uses TRBV2 and TRBJ1-5, with D maybe TRBD1 (6 bases). Germline CDR1 and CDR2: SNHLY and FYNNEI. The CDR3 consists of 13 residues. Trimming took 7 bases from V and 2 from J, leaving 9 bases between them. The CDR3 spells CASTGDGNQPQHF. CDR3 bases: TGTGCCAGCACAGGGGATGGCAATCAGCCCCAGCATTTT.

V is TRBV7-3 and J is TRBJ2-1; TRBD1 aligns across 8 bases. Looked up from germline, CDR1 is SGHTA and CDR2 is FQGTGA. Losses at the gene ends were 0 bases for V and 4 bases for J; bases not matched to a gene: 2. The CDR3 consists of 15 residues. CDR3 sequence reads: CASSLTGTGYNEQFF. The DNA of the CDR3 is TGTGCCAGCAGCTTAACCGGGACAGGTTACAATGAGCAGTTCTTC.